One T cell receptor (beta chain) is described in this entry. As yet, its antigen is unknown. Here immunoSEQ multiplex PCR was the method, and the copy in TCRdb shows in-frame clones only, minus some. The sample yields about 120,000 clones, around 94% seen once. With V trimmed by 1 base and J by 8 bases, 6 bases remained unmatched. The CDR3 extends over 15 amino acids. Germline values: CDR1 MDHEN, CDR2 SYDVKM. The data derive from a study of siplizumab effects on memory and regulatory T cells. Findings and caveats of the study: Among mappable alloreactive CD4+ clones, the Treg-derived fraction averaged around 70% with siplizumab versus about 25% in controls.

The specimen was non-Treg CD4+ T cells sorted from blood. The receptor's source is a human donor in good health. The V gene is TRBV28, the J gene TRBJ1-4, with 8 bases identical to TRBD1. The CDR3 nucleotides read TGTGCCAGCAGTTTATTTGGGACAGGTGAAGAAAAACTGTTTTTT. Amino acids: CASSLFGTGEEKLFF. The full variable domain, with the rest looked up from reference TRBV28 and TRBJ1-4, is DVKVTQSSRYLVKRTGEKVFLECVQDMDHENMFWYRQDPGLGLRLIYFSYDVKMKEKGDIPEGYSVSREKKERFSLILESASTNQTSMYLCASSLFGTGEEKLFFGSGTQLSVL.